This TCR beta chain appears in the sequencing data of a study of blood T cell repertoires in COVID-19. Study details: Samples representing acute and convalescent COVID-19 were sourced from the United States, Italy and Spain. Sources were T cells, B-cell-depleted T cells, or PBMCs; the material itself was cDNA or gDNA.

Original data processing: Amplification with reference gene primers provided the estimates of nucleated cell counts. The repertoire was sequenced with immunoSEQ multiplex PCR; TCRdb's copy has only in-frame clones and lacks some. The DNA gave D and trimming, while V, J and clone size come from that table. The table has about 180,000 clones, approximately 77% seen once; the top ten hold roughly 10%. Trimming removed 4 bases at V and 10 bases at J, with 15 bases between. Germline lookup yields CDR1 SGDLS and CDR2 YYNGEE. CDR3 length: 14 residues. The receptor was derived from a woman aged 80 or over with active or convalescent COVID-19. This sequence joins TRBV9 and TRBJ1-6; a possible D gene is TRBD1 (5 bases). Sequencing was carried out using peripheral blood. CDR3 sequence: CASSQGGESSPLHF. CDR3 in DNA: TGTGCCAGCAGCCAGGGAGGGGAGTCGTCACCCCTCCACTTT. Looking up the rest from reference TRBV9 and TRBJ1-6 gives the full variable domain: DSGVTQTPKHLITATGQRVTLRCSPRSGDLSVYWYQQSLDQGLQFLIQYYNGEERAKGNILERFSAQQFPDLHSELNLSSLELGDSALYFCASSQGGESSPLHFGNGTRLTVT.